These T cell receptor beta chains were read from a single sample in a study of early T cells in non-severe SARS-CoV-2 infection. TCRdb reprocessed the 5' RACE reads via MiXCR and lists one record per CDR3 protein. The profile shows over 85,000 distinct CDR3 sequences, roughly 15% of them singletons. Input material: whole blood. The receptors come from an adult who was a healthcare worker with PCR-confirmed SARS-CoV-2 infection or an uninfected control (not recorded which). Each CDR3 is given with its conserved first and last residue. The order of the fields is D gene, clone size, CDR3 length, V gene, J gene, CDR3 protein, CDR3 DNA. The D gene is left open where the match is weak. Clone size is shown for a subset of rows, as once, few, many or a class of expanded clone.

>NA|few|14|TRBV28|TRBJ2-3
CASNWFSSTDTQYF
TGTGCCAGCAATTGGTTTTCTAGCACAGATACGCAGTATTTT
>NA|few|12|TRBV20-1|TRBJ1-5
CSASRINQPQHF
TGCAGTGCTAGCAGGATCAATCAGCCCCAGCATTTT
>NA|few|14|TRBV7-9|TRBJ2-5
CASSLAGGKETQYF
TGTGCCAGCAGCTTAGCGGGGGGCAAAGAGACCCAGTACTTC
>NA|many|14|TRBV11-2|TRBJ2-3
CASSVLGRSDTQYF
TGTGCCAGCAGCGTTTTGGGGCGGTCAGATACGCAGTATTTT
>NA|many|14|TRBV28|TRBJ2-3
CASSLGGDTDTQYF
TGTGCCAGCAGTTTAGGCGGAGACACAGATACGCAGTATTTT
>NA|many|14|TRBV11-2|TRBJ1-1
CASSLGAWNTEAFF
TGTGCCAGCAGCTTAGGGGCCTGGAACACTGAAGCTTTCTTT
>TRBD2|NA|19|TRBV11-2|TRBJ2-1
CASSLLSGAGGPIFYEQFF
TGTGCCAGCAGCTTACTCTCTGGAGCGGGAGGCCCTATATTTTATGAGCAGTTCTTC
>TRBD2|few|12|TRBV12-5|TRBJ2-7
CASGLTGGLQYF
TGTGCTAGTGGTTTGACGGGAGGTCTACAGTACTTC
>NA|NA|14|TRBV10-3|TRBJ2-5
CAFSETFNQETQYF
TGTGCCTTCAGCGAGACTTTCAATCAAGAGACCCAGTACTTC
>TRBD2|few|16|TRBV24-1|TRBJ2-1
CATSGTSGGANNEQFF
TGTGCCACCAGTGGGACTAGCGGGGGGGCCAACAATGAGCAGTTCTTC
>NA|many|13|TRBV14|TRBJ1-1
CASSWDMNTEAFF
TGTGCCAGCAGCTGGGACATGAACACTGAAGCTTTCTTT
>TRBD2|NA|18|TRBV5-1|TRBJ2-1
CASSPGLAGASSYNEQFF
TGCGCCAGCAGCCCGGGACTAGCGGGAGCCTCCTCCTACAATGAGCAGTTCTTC
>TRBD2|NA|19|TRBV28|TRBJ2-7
CASSPRPGTSRALSYEQYF
TGTGCCAGCAGCCCTCGCCCAGGGACTAGCAGGGCACTGTCCTACGAGCAGTACTTC
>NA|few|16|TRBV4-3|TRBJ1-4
CASSPWTGGAGEKLFF
TGCGCCAGCAGCCCTTGGACGGGGGGGGCTGGCGAAAAACTGTTTTTT
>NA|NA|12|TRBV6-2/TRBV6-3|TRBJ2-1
CASSSSGDKEFF
TGTGCCAGCAGTTCCTCAGGGGATAAGGAGTTCTTC
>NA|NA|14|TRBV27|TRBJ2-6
CASSLSGGANVLTF
TGTGCCAGCAGTTTATCGGGTGGGGCCAACGTCCTGACTTTC
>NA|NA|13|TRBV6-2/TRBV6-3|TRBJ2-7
CASRFTQVREQYF
TGTGCCAGCAGATTCACACAGGTGCGTGAGCAGTACTTC
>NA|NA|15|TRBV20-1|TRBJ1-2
CSARGGGIYNYGYTF
TGCAGTGCTAGAGGCGGGGGAATATATAACTATGGCTACACCTTC
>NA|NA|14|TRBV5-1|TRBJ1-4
CASSAQGVGEKLFF
TGCGCCAGCAGCGCACAGGGTGTGGGTGAAAAACTGTTTTTT
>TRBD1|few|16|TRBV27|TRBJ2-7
CASSLALGQGFYEQYF
TGTGCCAGCAGTTTAGCGTTGGGACAGGGGTTTTACGAGCAGTACTTC
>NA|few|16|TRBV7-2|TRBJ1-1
CASSLVQGGYFTEAFF
TGTGCCAGCAGCTTAGTACAGGGCGGGTATTTCACTGAAGCTTTCTTT
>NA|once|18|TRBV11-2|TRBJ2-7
CASSLPKRISRPPYEQYF
TGTGCCAGCAGCCTCCCAAAGCGGATTAGTCGCCCCCCCTACGAGCAGTACTTC
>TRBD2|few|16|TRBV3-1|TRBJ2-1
CASSQDGSGRVDEQFF
TGTGCCAGCAGCCAAGATGGTAGCGGGAGGGTTGATGAGCAGTTCTTC
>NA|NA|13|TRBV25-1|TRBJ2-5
CATSTNGQETQYF
TGTGCCACCTCAACTAACGGACAAGAGACCCAGTACTTC
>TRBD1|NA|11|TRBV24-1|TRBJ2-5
CATGQSGNQYF
TGTGCCACGGGACAGTCGGGGAACCAGTACTTC
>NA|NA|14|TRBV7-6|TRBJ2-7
CASSPGVGTYEQYF
TGTGCCAGCAGCCCCGGGGTAGGGACCTACGAGCAGTACTTC
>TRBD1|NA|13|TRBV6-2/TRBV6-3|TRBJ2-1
CASCRDRRNEQFF
TGTGCCAGCTGTCGGGACAGGCGGAATGAGCAGTTCTTC
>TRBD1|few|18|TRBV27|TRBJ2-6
CASSFEGTAYSGANVLTF
TGTGCCAGCAGTTTTGAAGGGACAGCGTACTCTGGGGCCAACGTCCTGACTTTC
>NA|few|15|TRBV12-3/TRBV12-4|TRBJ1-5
CASTPTGKLSQPQHF
TGTGCCAGCACCCCAACAGGGAAATTGAGTCAGCCCCAGCATTTT
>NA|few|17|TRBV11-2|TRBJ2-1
CASSSRLATAFYNEQFF
TGTGCCAGCAGCTCTCGTCTTGCCACGGCCTTCTACAATGAGCAGTTCTTC
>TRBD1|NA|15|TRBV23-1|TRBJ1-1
CASSQRTGTNTEAFF
TGCGCCAGCAGTCAACGGACAGGGACTAACACTGAAGCTTTCTTT
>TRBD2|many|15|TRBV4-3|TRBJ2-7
CASSQLGLAGYEQYF
TGCGCCAGCAGCCAATTGGGACTAGCGGGCTACGAGCAGTACTTC
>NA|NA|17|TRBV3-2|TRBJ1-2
CASSQDYWGGILYGYTF
TGTGCCAGCAGCCAAGACTACTGGGGAGGGATCCTCTATGGCTACACCTTC
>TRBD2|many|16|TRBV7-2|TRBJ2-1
CASSLAGLGTNNEQFF
TGTGCCAGCAGCTTAGCGGGGCTAGGGACTAACAATGAGCAGTTCTTC
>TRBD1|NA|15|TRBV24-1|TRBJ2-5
CATSERQGGKETQYF
TGTGCCACCAGTGAACGACAGGGGGGGAAAGAGACCCAGTACTTC
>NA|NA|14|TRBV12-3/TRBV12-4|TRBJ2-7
CASSFSGAPYEQYF
TGTGCCAGCAGTTTCTCGGGGGCCCCCTACGAGCAGTACTTC
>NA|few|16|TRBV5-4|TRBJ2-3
CASSSYQGPSTDTQYF
TGTGCCAGCAGCTCCTATCAGGGACCTAGCACAGATACGCAGTATTTT
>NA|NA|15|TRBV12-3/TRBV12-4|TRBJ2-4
CASSPGLLAKNIQYF
TGTGCCAGCAGTCCTGGACTCTTAGCCAAAAACATTCAGTACTTC
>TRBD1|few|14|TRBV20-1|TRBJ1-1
CSARDRIMNTEAFF
TGCAGTGCTAGGGACAGGATAATGAACACTGAAGCTTTCTTT
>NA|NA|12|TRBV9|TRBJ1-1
CASSGWNTEAFF
TGTGCCAGCAGCGGATGGAACACTGAAGCTTTCTTT
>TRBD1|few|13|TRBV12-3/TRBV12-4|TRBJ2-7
CASSRTGRYEQYF
TGTGCCAGCAGTAGGACAGGGAGGTACGAGCAGTACTTC
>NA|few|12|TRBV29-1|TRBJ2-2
CSVAPGPGELFF
TGCAGCGTTGCCCCCGGTCCCGGGGAGCTGTTTTTT